This TCR beta chain was identified during a study of cytomegalovirus exposure and HLA in healthy donors. The CDR3 consists of 13 residues. CDR1 is SEHNR, CDR2 FQNEAQ, per germline (reference sequence). V was trimmed by 9 bases and J by 0 bases, leaving 9 bases between them. Among the 120 or so subjects of the validation cohort, separate from the roughly 730-subject first cohort, were the donors. Regarding the study as a whole: The classifier was said to identify cytomegalovirus status with high specificity and sensitivity. Three CMV-associated chains were confirmed in vitro to be specific for CMV antigens. Generally TCR sequences proved uncommon, though certain public TCRs appeared in numerous donors.

This clone was counted a few times. What it binds is not known. The repertoire was sequenced with immunoSEQ multiplex PCR; TCRdb's copy has only in-frame clones and lacks some. This table has 150,000 to 200,000 clones, under 90% appearing once. The receptor was isolated from a young man in good health and CMV-seropositive. The chain carries TRBV7-9 and TRBJ2-1; no definite D call. Sequencing was performed on PBMCs. DNA of the CDR3: TGTGCCAGTGCTCGGAGCTCCTACAATGAGCAGTTCTTC. Translated, it gives CASARSSYNEQFF.